This passage covers 10 T cell receptor beta chains from one sample sequenced in a study of blood T cell repertoires in COVID-19. Repertoires were generated with immunoSEQ multiplex PCR, while TCRdb's copy carries only in-frame clones and drops some. The sample consists of about 62,000 clones, 70% to 90% of them appearing once. The material sequenced was peripheral blood. These receptor sequences come from a woman aged 80 or older with acute or convalescent COVID-19.

The V call is TRBV28, the J call TRBJ1-6; 7 nucleotides match TRBD1. Germline V gene lookup returns CDR1 MDHEN and CDR2 SYDVKM. This CDR3 contains 16 residues. V was clipped by 2 bases and J by 10 bases; unmatched bases: 11. The CDR3 protein is CASSLGGGGDRSPLHF. In nucleotides, the CDR3 is TGTGCCAGCAGTTTAGGAGGAGGGGGCGATCGATCACCCCTCCACTTT.

This chain links TRBV6-2 or TRBV6-3 with TRBJ2-7, with D hard to call. Germline lookup yields CDR1 MNHEY and CDR2 SVGEGT. V lost 5 bases and J lost 0, with 5 bases in between. This CDR3 is built from 12 residues. CDR3 sequence: CASSTSSYEQYF. In nucleotides, the CDR3 is TGTGCCAGCAGTACCAGCTCCTACGAGCAGTACTTC.

This chain connects TRBV7-7 to TRBJ2-1; 7 bases are a match to TRBD1. The germline V gene has CDR1 SSHAT and CDR2 FNYEAQ (reference sequence). The CDR3 sequence is 19 residues long. V was clipped by 2 bases and J by 3 bases; unmatched bases: 16. Here the CDR3 DNA reads TGTGCCAGCAGCTTACATCCGCCAGGGGGTTCGGGCCTCTACAATGAGCAGTTCTTC. Its translation: CASSLHPPGGSGLYNEQFF.

This clone has just a few counts. The V call is TRBV11-3, the J call TRBJ2-2; 9 bases are shared with TRBD1. Unmatched junction bases numbered 4, after V lost 3 bases and J lost 5 bases. Germline V gives CDR1 SGHNT, CDR2 YENEEA. This CDR3 spans 15 amino acids. The CDR3 protein is CASSFMTGGTGELFF. The DNA for the CDR3 is TGTGCCAGCAGCTTTATGACAGGGGGAACCGGGGAGCTGTTTTTT.

The V call is TRBV19, the J call TRBJ2-1; 8 nucleotides align to TRBD2. V lost 6 bases and J lost 12; bases outside the gene matches: 16. Germline-derived CDR1 and CDR2 are LNHDA and SQIVND (reference sequence). CDR3 length: 15 amino acids. In nucleotides, the CDR3 is TGTGCCAGTAGCCGCGCGGGACTAGGGATAAAGGGGCAGTTCTTC. It yields the protein CASSRAGLGIKGQFF.

This chain joins TRBV3-1 (or the pseudogene TRBV3-2) and TRBJ1-1; TRBD1 matches 11 bases. CDR3 length: 18 amino acids. The J segment lost 0 bases and the V segment lost 0 bases, leaving 6 bases of the junction unmatched. The V gene's germline CDR1 is LGHDT and CDR2 YNNKEL (reference sequence). CDR3 sequence: CASSQDPGQGGVNTEAFF. DNA for the CDR3: TGTGCCAGCAGCCAAGACCCGGGACAGGGGGGGGTGAACACTGAAGCTTTCTTT.

The J gene is TRBJ1-1, the V gene TRBV5-1; 8 nucleotides align to TRBD1. J gave up 6 bases and V 2 bases, and 3 bases lay outside the gene matches. The V gene's germline CDR1 is SGHRS and CDR2 YFSETQ. This CDR3 spans 13 amino acids. The CDR3 coding sequence is TGCGCCAGCAGCTTCACAGGGGGGGCTGAAGCTTTCTTT. As protein: CASSFTGGAEAFF.

The chain is built from TRBV5-5 and TRBJ1-1; a weak D match, TRBD1 (5 bases). This CDR3 is 13 amino acids long. The germline V gene has CDR1 SGHKS and CDR2 YYEKEE (reference sequence). The V gene lost 6 bases and the J gene lost 2 bases, with 11 bases spanning the gap. The CDR3 DNA reads as TGTGCCAGCACCCATCAGGGTAACACTGAAGCTTTCTTT. Its translation is CASTHQGNTEAFF.

This chain links TRBV24-1 with TRBJ1-1; D is undetermined. Trimming pared 5 bases from V and 4 bases from J, leaving 25 bases between. The CDR3 runs 18 residues. Germline loops: CDR1 KGHDR, CDR2 SFDVKD. The CDR3 here is CATSAGLSRPGVLTEAFF. The CDR3 coding sequence is TGTGCCACCAGTGCGGGTCTCTCTCGTCCCGGGGTTCTCACTGAAGCTTTCTTT.

The rearrangement links TRBV30 to TRBJ1-1; 7 bases agree with TRBD1. The CDR3 has 13 amino acids. CDR1 and CDR2 (germline): GTSNPN, SVGIG (reference sequence). V shed 0 bases, J shed 6 bases, and the junction held 4 bases outside the gene matches. CDR3 nucleotide sequence: TGTGCCTGGAGTGTAAGGGGGCAGGCTGAAGCTTTCTTT. This encodes CAWSVRGQAEAFF.